These 7 T cell receptor beta chains originate from one sample sequenced in a study of identical twins. TCRdb ran MiXCR on the 5' RACE reads and lists one entry per CDR3 protein. Of about 470,000 distinct CDR3 sequences detected, roughly 24% appear once; the ten largest clones hold roughly 2.8%. These same data were also listed under a study on T cells expressing NK-cell markers.

Source material: CD4+ T cells sorted from blood. The receptors were gathered from a woman aged 18-29 years in good health.

In its sample, this clonotype was seen many times. The chain is built from TRBV20-1 and TRBJ1-1; no definite D call. The V and J ends lost 0 bases and 1 base respectively, with 9 bases between them. This CDR3 has 14 residues. CDR1 and CDR2 from the germline V gene are DFQATT and SNEGSKA (reference sequence). In DNA form, the CDR3 reads TGCAGTGCTAGAGAGCCAGGCTCGAACACTGAAGCTTTCTTT. Its protein is CSAREPGSNTEAFF.

The chain combines TRBV20-1 with TRBJ2-1, with 10 bases lining up with TRBD2. The length of the CDR3 is 14 residues. Trimming at V came to 4 bases and at J to 9 bases, leaving 9 bases not matched to a gene. Germline V gene lookup returns CDR1 DFQATT and CDR2 SNEGSKA (reference sequence). The CDR3 sequence: CSAIAGGFLGEQFF. CDR3 in DNA: TGCAGTGCTATAGCGGGAGGCTTCCTCGGTGAGCAGTTCTTC.

In its sample, this clonotype was seen a few times. The rearrangement uses TRBV3-1 and TRBJ2-7, with D unclear. Germline CDR1 and CDR2: LGHDT and YNNKEL (reference sequence). Trimming shortened V by 4 bases and J by 2 bases, and 9 bases separated the two germline ends. CDR3 size: 13 residues. The CDR3 protein is CASSLWDPYEQYF. CDR3 bases: TGTGCCAGCAGCCTATGGGATCCCTACGAGCAGTACTTC.

J is TRBJ2-3 and V is TRBV5-6; D not resolved. Trimming removed 7 bases at V and 6 bases at J, with 12 bases between. This CDR3 has 12 residues. CDR1 and CDR2 (germline): SGHDT, YYEEEE. Here the CDR3 reads CASGTDFDTQYF. In DNA, the CDR3 is TGTGCCAGCGGCACCGACTTCGATACGCAGTATTTT.

This clonotype was found a few times. This chain joins TRBV9 and TRBJ2-7, with TRBD1 matching 8 bases. CDR1 and CDR2 (germline): SGDLS, YYNGEE. The V segment lost 4 bases and the J segment 2 bases; nucleotides outside the gene matches: 8. The CDR3 is 15 residues long. DNA of the CDR3: TGTGCCAGCAGCCCCCGGGGACAGGACACCTACGAGCAGTACTTC. It is translated as CASSPRGQDTYEQYF.

This chain links TRBV6-1 with TRBJ1-6; D ambiguous. The CDR3 sequence is 15 residues long. The V and J ends lost 1 base and 8 bases respectively, with 12 bases between them. Germline CDR1 is MNHNS and CDR2 is SASEGT. The CDR3 DNA is TGTGCCAGCAGTGAAGTGGCCCCGGACTATTCACCCCTCCACTTT. Translated, it gives CASSEVAPDYSPLHF.

This clonotype has a count of ten or more. V usage is TRBV6-5 and J usage is TRBJ1-1; D is unresolved. Germline V gene lookup returns CDR1 MNHEY and CDR2 SVGAGI. V gave up 0 bases and J gave up 10 bases, with 21 bases separating them. This CDR3 spans 16 amino acids. CDR3 DNA: TGTGCCAGCAGTTACTCTACCGTTGGAAGGGCTGCGAGAGCTTTCTTT. As protein: CASSYSTVGRAARAFF.